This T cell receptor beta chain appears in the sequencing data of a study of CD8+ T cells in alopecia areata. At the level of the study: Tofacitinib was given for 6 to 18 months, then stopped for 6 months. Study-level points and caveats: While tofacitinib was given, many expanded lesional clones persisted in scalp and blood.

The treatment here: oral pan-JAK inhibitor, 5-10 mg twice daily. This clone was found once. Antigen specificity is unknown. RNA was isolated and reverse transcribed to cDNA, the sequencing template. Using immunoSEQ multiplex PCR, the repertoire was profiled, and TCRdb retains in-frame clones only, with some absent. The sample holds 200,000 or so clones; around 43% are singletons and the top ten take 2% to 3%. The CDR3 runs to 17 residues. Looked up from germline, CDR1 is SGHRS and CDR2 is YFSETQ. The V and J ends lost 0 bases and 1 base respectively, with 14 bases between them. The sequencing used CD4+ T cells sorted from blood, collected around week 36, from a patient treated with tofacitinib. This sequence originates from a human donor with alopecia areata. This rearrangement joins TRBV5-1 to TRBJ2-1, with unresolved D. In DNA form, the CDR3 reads TGCGCCAGCAGCTTGGCGGCGCATCCTATGTCCTACAATGAGCAGTTCTTC. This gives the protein CASSLAAHPMSYNEQFF.